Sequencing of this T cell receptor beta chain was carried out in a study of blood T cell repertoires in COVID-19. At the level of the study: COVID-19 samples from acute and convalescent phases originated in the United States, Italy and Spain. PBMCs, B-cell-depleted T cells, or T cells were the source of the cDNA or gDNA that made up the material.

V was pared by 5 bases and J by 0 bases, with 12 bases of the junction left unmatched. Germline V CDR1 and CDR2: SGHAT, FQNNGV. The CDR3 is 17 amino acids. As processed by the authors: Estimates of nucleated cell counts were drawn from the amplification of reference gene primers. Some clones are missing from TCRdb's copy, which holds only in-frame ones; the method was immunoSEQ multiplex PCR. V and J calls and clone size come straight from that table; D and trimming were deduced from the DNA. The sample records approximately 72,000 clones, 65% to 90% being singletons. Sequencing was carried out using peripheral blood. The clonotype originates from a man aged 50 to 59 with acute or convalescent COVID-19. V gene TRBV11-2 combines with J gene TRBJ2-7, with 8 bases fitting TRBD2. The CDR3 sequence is CASSISAGGGTSYEQYF. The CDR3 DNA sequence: TGTGCCAGCAGCATCTCCGCAGGCGGGGGGACCTCCTACGAGCAGTACTTC.